This TCR beta chain was profiled in a study of blood T cells in healthy people across ages. The germline V and J ends were trimmed by 2 bases and 10 bases, with 18 bases remaining between them. Germline CDR1 MNHEY, CDR2 SVGAGI. The CDR3 is 16 residues long. A J-beta primer mix and a sample-barcoded 5' primer were used in a second PCR of about 6 to 12 cycles. Each CDR3 protein gets one entry after TCRdb re-called the 5' RACE reads with MiXCR. The table records about 1.8 million distinct CDR3 sequences, just under 50% of them present only once. The rearrangement uses TRBV6-5 and TRBJ1-6, with D possibly matching TRBD1 (6 bases). Sequenced sample: blood. The receptor's source is a woman between 40 and 55 years old in good health. The CDR3 here is CASSYVTGKDGSPLHF. CDR3 in DNA: TGTGCCAGCAGTTACGTCACAGGGAAGGACGGCTCACCCCTCCACTTT.